This T cell receptor (beta chain) came from a study of identical twins listed by TCRdb under 2016. Looking at the study overall: To test whether fetal clonotypes persist, the study used deep sequencing on TCR alpha and beta repertoires from monozygotic twins, unrelated adults of various ages, and cord blood. To rule out contamination, the twin experiments were replicated at different times with different library preparation protocols. Results and caveats for the whole study, not just this receptor: Because the same donors could not be followed over many years, the conclusions relied on cross-sectional statistical analysis. A weaker excess of twin sharing was found in beta out-of-frame sequences because the signal-to-noise ratio was lowered by fewer shared sequences. Recombination models systematically underestimated out-of-frame TCR alpha sharing in monozygotic twins but agreed with sharing between unrelated individuals. Compared with coincidental sharing between unrelated individuals, out-of-frame TCR alpha sequences shared between twins showed an excess of sequences with low generation probability. Zero-insertion analyses could be partly confounded by invariant T cells such as MAIT and iNKT, though diverse VJ usage argued against such confounding for most clonotypes. Abundant cord blood beta clonotypes carried fewer insertions; young adult naive repertoires showed a weaker similar trend, while memory repertoires showed none.

Every donor was a healthy Caucasian. The twin cohort comprised three pairs of female monozygotic twins, all aged roughly 18 to 29 years. The RNA used for TCR libraries was isolated from peripheral blood mononuclear cells. The CDR3 runs 15 amino acids, cysteine and phenylalanine included. Solely the CDR3 DNA is kept, with 45 bases framed from the first base. Sequences MGHRA (CDR1) and YSYEKL (CDR2) are obtained from the germline V gene. The germline ends are 10 bases apart after V is trimmed by 4 bases and J by 1 base. Library preparation used 5' RACE. The run used an Illumina HiSeq 2000. Template switching introduced a universal primer binding site; the final cDNA contained a unique molecular identifier, enabling accurate counting of TCR cDNA molecules. Specific primers in the conserved constant-segment region were used to synthesize first-strand cDNA for the TCR alpha and beta chains. To control for contamination, every cDNA library carried two barcodes: a SMART-Mk sample barcode plus Illumina barcodes. Two successive PCR steps introduced TruSeq adapter sequences along with Illumina sample barcodes. The TCR alpha and beta cDNA libraries were sequenced on the Illumina HiSeq platform using custom primers. Per the authors' processing: Unique molecular identifiers were extracted from raw reads with MiGEC, and CDR3 positions were determined with MiXCR. For each individual, recombination models were inferred using an EM algorithm with the repgenHMM and IGoR tools. Shared clonotypes were analyzed with the tcR package in R, and sharing was normalized by the product of cloneset sizes. Out-of-frame nonproductive sequences were analyzed to study raw recombination free of thymic and clonal selection effects. TCRdb reworked the public reads: Q25 trimming with fastp, MiXCR clone assembly, productive beta chains retained. CDR3 protein duplicates are merged, each entry listing the most common genes and DNA. The V and J calls follow TCRdb's processing rather than the paper's. Within this sample are 550,000 to 800,000 distinct CDR3 sequences, with roughly 7.2% of them counted one time only. The ten top clones hold about 1.5% of the sample.

This clonotype was counted at least ten times. The clone's antigen remains unknown. Base quality data are lacking; no much larger clone is found one base away. The sample was also reused in another study, on yellow fever vaccine responses in identical twins. The second study, in turn, reports: According to the authors, in identical twins the way T cells responded to vaccination appeared partly convergent and partly personalized. In the study, vaccine-responding T cell clones were precisely tracked in identical twins.

In this chain, TRBV4-1 is recombined with TRBJ2-2; a tentative D match to TRBD1 spans 5 bases. This clonotype was obtained from a woman younger than 35 in good health. Sample: PBMCs. In nucleotides, the sequence is TGCGCCAGCAGCCCCTTCAGGGAGAACACCGGGGAGCTGTTTTTT. It translates to CASSPFRENTGELFF.